This TCR beta chain was obtained from a study of prognosis after radiotherapy for stage I lung cancer. Multiplex PCR in two rounds served to amplify TCR beta CDR3 from genomic DNA. Each TRBV and TRBJ gene had its own primer in the first PCR round. TCRdb redid the calling of the multiplex PCR reads with MiXCR, one entry per CDR3 protein. Found here are tens of thousands of distinct CDR3 sequences, around a quarter of them singletons; the top ten hold less than 30%. This clonotype was seen many times. No antigen is known for it. CDR3 size: 14 residues. Germline V gene sequence: CDR1 DFQATT, CDR2 SNEGSKA (reference sequence). V gave up 5 bases and J gave up 4 bases, with 17 bases separating them. Study results and caveats: As reported, TRBV and TRBJ gene usage differed between patients who had metastases and those who did not.

The chain employs TRBV20-1 and TRBJ2-5; D may be TRBD2 (7 bases). The starting material was PBMCs, obtained before or after stereotactic body radiation therapy (not recorded which). The clonotype was recovered from a donor aged 50 or older with non-small cell lung cancer. Written as DNA, the CDR3 is TGCAGTGCTGGCGTGGGGGGGGCTCGAGAGACCCAGTACTTC. Protein: CSAGVGGARETQYF.